Included here is one TCR beta chain sequence, with context. Its antigen is currently unknown. Trimming removed 0 bases at V and 5 bases at J, with 12 bases between. CDR1 is KGHSH, CDR2 LQKENI, per germline. The CDR3 is 15 amino acids. The data were taken from a study of CD4 T cells in relation to SARS-CoV-2 and coronaviruses. Across the whole study: TCR beta CDR3s were sequenced after 10-day antigen culture of PBMCs.

Only in-frame clones appear in the TCRdb table, and some are missing; sequencing was by immunoSEQ multiplex PCR. The sample includes around 40,000 clones, 84% of them seen just once. CD4 enrichment then naive enrichment separated naive from memory CD4+ cells. Naive or memory CD4+ cells were cultured 1:1 with T cell-depleted PBMCs plus CEF. The chain carries TRBV18 and TRBJ2-3; D might be TRBD1 or TRBD2, each matching 6 bases. This TCR came from an adult with COVID-19. The sample taken for sequencing was naive CD4+ T cells from PBMCs, cultured in vitro. Subset here: naive CD4+ T cells isolated by negative enrichment. For the CDR3, the DNA is TGTGCCAGCTCACCACCGAAAGGGGGGAGAGATACGCAGTATTTT. Protein product: CASSPPKGGRDTQYF.